Detailed here is one T cell receptor beta chain. This CDR3 spans 15 amino acids. The germline V and J ends were trimmed by 1 base and 0 bases, with 9 bases remaining between them. The V gene's germline CDR1 is SGHRS and CDR2 YFSETQ. Authors' data handling: From reference gene primer amplification, estimates of nucleated cell counts were derived. The table came from immunoSEQ multiplex PCR; TCRdb's copy has only in-frame clones and leaves some out. V, J and clone size derive from that table, while D and trimming were established from the DNA sequence. The sample carries tens of thousands of clones, 70% to 90% recorded once. The sample is drawn from a study of blood T cell repertoires in COVID-19. Turning to the study itself: From T cells, B-cell-depleted T cells, or PBMCs came the material, which was cDNA or gDNA.

The sequence derives from a woman of 80 years or more with COVID-19, enrolled during active disease. This chain links TRBV5-1 with TRBJ2-3; D possibly corresponds to TRBD1 (5 bases). Sequences were obtained from peripheral blood. CDR3 residues: CASSLSGFSTDTQYF. The CDR3 DNA sequence: TGCGCCAGCAGCTTGTCAGGGTTTAGCACAGATACGCAGTATTTT.